This entry describes one T cell receptor (beta chain). Its cognate antigen is unknown. The source of the sample is a study of T cell repertoires in cytomegalovirus infection. Study-level points and caveats: CMV-specific HLA-C-restricted TCR beta clonotypes dominated the ex vivo response.

Via MiXCR, TCRdb re-called the reads, giving one row per CDR3 protein. The data hold 450,000 to 650,000 distinct CDR3 sequences, with 40% observed a single time. The CDR3 totals 15 residues. With 3 bases removed from V and 8 bases from J, the gap between germline ends came to 16 bases. Germline V CDR1 and CDR2: SNHLY, FYNNEI. Here the sequenced sample was cultured PBMCs, taken from culture after CMV antigen stimulation. The V gene is TRBV2, the J gene TRBJ2-2, with D possibly TRBD1 on 5 matching bases. The origin of this receptor is a human donor in good health (CMV status not recorded). Some clones in this sample may be carry-over from other donors' samples. The CDR3 nucleotides are TGTGCCAGCAGTGACTCCAGGGTGGCCTCGGGGGAGCTGTTTTTT. Protein sequence: CASSDSRVASGELFF. Full variable domain (missing parts from reference TRBV2 and TRBJ2-2): EPEVTQTPSHQVTQMGQEVILRCVPISNHLYFYWYRQILGQKVEFLVSFYNNEISEKSEIFDDQFSVERPDGSNFTLKIRSTKLEDSAMYFCASSDSRVASGELFFGEGSRLTVL.